The clone carrying this TCR beta chain was counted between two and nine times. Its antigen is unidentified. The junction differs from germline at one of its ends, possibly a read error. Looked up from germline, CDR1 is LNHDA and CDR2 is SQIVND (reference sequence). This CDR3 comprises 15 residues. The source of the sample is a study of metastatic and nonmetastatic thyroid tumors. Across the whole study: From malignant and benign thyroid patients, repertoires in blood and in tumor or nodule tissue were compared.

None of the patients had undergone any treatment ahead of thyroid surgery. Study results and limitations: Significantly higher TCR beta diversity was reportedly seen in malignant thyroid tumors than benign nodules, in blood and tumor.

Per the original methods: A classifier of distant metastasis in papillary thyroid cancer was built from CDR3 differences (across clinicopathological groups). TCRdb reprocessed the PCR reads using MiXCR. V and J calls and clone size were set by TCRdb, not the authors. The sample carries roughly 65,000 clones, around 14% recorded once. The chain has TRBV19 and TRBJ1-5, with D hard to call. This receptor was obtained from a male donor with papillary thyroid cancer or a benign thyroid nodule (not recorded which). Some clones in this sample may be carry-over from other donors' samples. The sequenced sample consisted of blood. CDR3 in amino acids: CASTLREGGNQPQNF. CDR3 sequence (DNA): TGTGCCAGTACCTTAAGGGAAGGTGGCAATCAGCCCCAGAATTTT.